This T cell receptor (beta chain) was recorded in a study of blood T cell repertoires in COVID-19. The germline CDR1 and CDR2 sequences are SGHVS and FNYEAQ. V lost 6 bases and J 6 bases, leaving 12 bases between the germline ends. This CDR3 spans 13 amino acids. Assay: immunoSEQ multiplex PCR; the TCRdb copy retains only in-frame clones and omits some. The sample consists of 100,000 to 150,000 clones, around 81% of them appearing once. This clone was recorded only once. The chain carries TRBV7-6 and TRBJ2-1; the D is unclear. The sequence derives from a man aged 25-45 years with COVID-19, enrolled during active disease. The sequenced sample was peripheral blood. CDR3 nucleotides: TGTGCCAGCAGTCTTGAAACGGGCAATGAGCAGTTCTTC. Residues: CASSLETGNEQFF.